The next 23 T cell receptor beta chains were all read from a single sample in a study of shared clonotypes between healthy human individuals (dated by TCRdb to 2018 to 2020). Libraries were built with the immunoSEQ multiplex PCR assay. In TCRdb, the immuneACCESS table is reduced to in-frame sequences with V and J assigned. These tables do not hold every clone; where another copy was compared, an unresolved V gene accounts for under half, and the others remain unexplained. This sample has 650,000 to 750,000 clones in its table, and approximately 75% of those were observed once. Of the sample, about 1.8% is held by the ten largest clones. Material for sequencing was memory CD4+ T cells sorted from blood. The sample's cell subset or site label is to be understood as: CD45RA-negative fraction. The receptors derive from a woman between 25 and 40 years old in good health.

This sequence joins TRBV7-9 and TRBJ2-4; 8 bases match TRBD1. Germline loops: CDR1 SEHNR, CDR2 FQNEAQ (reference sequence). Germline trimming cut 5 bases from V and 1 base from J; bases unmatched to any gene: 4. This CDR3 contains 15 residues. The CDR3 loop is CASSVRQGAKNIQYF. CDR3 sequence (DNA): TGTGCCAGCAGCGTCAGACAGGGGGCCAAAAACATTCAGTACTTC.

The CDR3 nucleotides are TGTGCCAGCAGGGTTCAGGGTTCCATGAACACTGAAGCTTTCTTT. Translation gives CASRVQGSMNTEAFF. The chain is built from TRBV5-4 and TRBJ1-1; TRBD1 is a possible D gene (5 bases). The ends were cut back, 5 bases at V and 0 bases at J, with 14 bases in the middle. The length of the CDR3 is 15 residues. The germline CDR1 and CDR2 sequences are SGHNT and YYREEE (reference sequence).

This clone was seen only a few times. This sequence joins TRBV2 and TRBJ2-7, with 8 bases that match TRBD1. The junction had 4 bases not matched to a gene; V was cut back by 4 bases and J by 2 bases. This CDR3 comprises 14 residues. Germline V CDR1 and CDR2: SNHLY, FYNNEI. The CDR3 DNA sequence: TGTGCCAGCAGTGGACAGGGGCCTACCTACGAGCAGTACTTC. Amino acid sequence: CASSGQGPTYEQYF. Drawing the rest from reference TRBV2 and TRBJ2-7, the complete variable domain is EPEVTQTPSHQVTQMGQEVILRCVPISNHLYFYWYRQILGQKVEFLVSFYNNEISEKSEIFDDQFSVERPDGSNFTLKIRSTKLEDSAMYFCASSGQGPTYEQYFGPGTRLTVT.

V is TRBV11-3 and J is TRBJ2-1, with 12 bases aligning to TRBD2. With 4 bases clipped from V and 9 bases from J, the junction kept 13 bases outside the gene matches. The CDR3 has 17 amino acids. CDR1 and CDR2 from the germline V gene are SGHNT and YENEEA. The CDR3 sequence is CASSSETSGSGLAEQFF. In DNA form, the CDR3 reads TGTGCCAGCAGCTCCGAGACTAGCGGGAGTGGGTTAGCTGAGCAGTTCTTC.

The chain links TRBV5-1 to TRBJ1-2; 8 nucleotides line up with TRBD1. This CDR3 contains 15 residues. Germline V gives CDR1 SGHRS, CDR2 YFSETQ. V shed 2 bases, J shed 1 base, and the junction held 4 bases outside the gene matches. The CDR3 protein is CASSLQGDVNYGYTF. As DNA, the CDR3 is TGCGCCAGCAGCTTACAGGGGGACGTTAACTATGGCTACACCTTC.

The chain uses TRBV5-1 and TRBJ2-7, with D unclear. V was shortened by 5 bases and J by 0 bases, with 9 bases between the two germline ends. This CDR3 has 13 residues. CDR1 and CDR2 (germline): SGHRS, YFSETQ. The CDR3 sequence is CASSDGTSYEQYF. The DNA for the CDR3 is TGCGCCAGCAGTGATGGTACCTCCTACGAGCAGTACTTC.

A few counts support this clone. The chain joins TRBV28 to TRBJ1-2; 8 bases match TRBD1. The CDR3 consists of 13 residues. Germline trimming cut 8 bases from V and 8 bases from J; bases unmatched to any gene: 10. Looked up from germline, CDR1 is MDHEN and CDR2 is SYDVKM. CDR3 protein: CASYSGQGKGYTF. The CDR3 DNA sequence: TGTGCCAGCTACTCTGGACAGGGAAAAGGCTACACCTTC.

This clone turned up a few times. The chain employs TRBV2 and TRBJ1-5; 7 nucleotides align to TRBD1. The ends lost 5 bases at V and 6 bases at J; junction bases unmatched: 10. CDR1 is SNHLY, CDR2 FYNNEI, per germline. This CDR3 is 15 amino acids long. CDR3 in DNA: TGTGCCAGCAGTAAAGAGGCAGGGGGTCCTCAGCCCCAGCATTTT. Protein sequence: CASSKEAGGPQPQHF.

The rearrangement uses TRBV20-1 and TRBJ1-6, with no clear D. CDR1 is DFQATT and CDR2 is SNEGSKA in the germline V gene (reference sequence). The CDR3 sequence is 11 residues long. V was trimmed by 6 bases and J by 10 bases, leaving 10 bases between them. CDR3 region: CSARPGSPLHF. CDR3 in DNA: TGCAGTGCCAGACCAGGATCACCCCTCCACTTT.

The genes are TRBV28 and TRBJ1-5; the D gene is possibly TRBD1 (5 bases). The CDR3 extends over 18 amino acids. Germline assignment: CDR1 MDHEN and CDR2 SYDVKM. Trimming pared 5 bases from V and 0 bases from J, leaving 20 bases between. CDR3 sequence reads: CASSPPGYRSYSNQPQHF. In DNA form, the CDR3 reads TGTGCCAGCAGTCCCCCCGGTTACAGGAGCTATAGCAATCAGCCCCAGCATTTT.

In the case of this clone: Within the sample, other DNA sequences also encode this same CDR3. The chain employs TRBV27 and TRBJ2-5; a possible D gene is TRBD2 (5 bases). CDR1 is MNHEY, CDR2 SMNVEV, per germline (reference sequence). V was trimmed by 1 base and J by 2 bases, leaving 11 bases between them. CDR3 length: 15 amino acids. In DNA form, the CDR3 reads TGTGCCAGCAGTTTATTGGCGGGTGGGCAAGAGACCCAGTACTTC. It specifies CASSLLAGGQETQYF.

The chain recombines TRBV7-9 with TRBJ2-7; 11 bases match TRBD1. This CDR3 region has 15 residues. CDR1 and CDR2 from the germline V gene are SEHNR and FQNEAQ (reference sequence). V gave up 5 bases and J gave up 11 bases; unmatched junction bases: 14. CDR3 in amino acids: CASSRLDGQGAKEYF. The CDR3 nucleotides read TGTGCCAGCAGCCGCTTAGATGGACAGGGGGCGAAAGAGTACTTC.

Details on this clone: The identical CDR3 is also encoded by other nucleotide sequences in the sample. The V gene is TRBV28, the J gene TRBJ1-1; D is perhaps TRBD1 (5 bases). The germline CDR1 and CDR2 sequences are MDHEN and SYDVKM. The V and J ends lost 3 bases and 2 bases respectively, with 10 bases between them. This CDR3 is 14 amino acids long. CDR3 region: CASSFGRVNTEAFF. The CDR3 DNA follows: TGTGCCAGCAGTTTCGGCAGGGTAAACACTGAAGCTTTCTTT.

The gene calls are TRBV5-1 and TRBJ2-2; TRBD2 matches at 9 bases. The CDR3 runs to 15 residues. CDR1 is SGHRS, CDR2 YFSETQ, per germline. J lost 1 base, V lost 4 bases, and 2 bases had no gene match. CDR3 in amino acids: CASSRSGGNTGELFF. Here the CDR3 DNA reads TGCGCCAGCAGCCGTAGCGGGGGGAACACCGGGGAGCTGTTTTTT.

Worth noting for this clone: Given a much more abundant clone one base away, this may be a read error. Other nucleotide sequences in the sample specify the same CDR3. The CDR3, as DNA: TGTGCCAGCAGCTTGGGGCGAAGCACAGATACGCAGTATTTT. Translated: CASSLGRSTDTQYF. The rearrangement joins TRBV5-4 to TRBJ2-3; D remains unclear. Trimming stripped 0 bases from V and 0 bases from J, with 5 bases between. Germline CDR1 is SGHNT and CDR2 is YYREEE (reference sequence). The CDR3 spans 14 residues.

The rearrangement uses TRBV10-1 and TRBJ2-2; D remains unclear. The V end was cut by 2 bases, the J end by 5 bases, with 6 bases between. CDR1 is WNHNN, CDR2 SYGVQD, per germline (reference sequence). This CDR3 contains 13 residues. The DNA of the CDR3 is TGCGCCAGCAGTGAGAGTATGACCGGGGAGCTGTTTTTT. Its protein product is CASSESMTGELFF.

A note on this clone: At the DNA level, this CDR3 is encoded by other sequences in the same sample as well. The J gene is TRBJ2-1, the V gene TRBV19; D is ambiguous. Per germline, CDR1 LNHDA and CDR2 SQIVND (reference sequence). Deletions cut 1 base from V and 6 bases from J, with 7 bases between. CDR3 length: 13 residues. CDR3 sequence: CASSIGTGNEQFF. CDR3 nucleotides: TGTGCCAGTAGTATAGGGACGGGCAATGAGCAGTTCTTC.

The chain is built from TRBV18 and TRBJ1-2, with a possible D match to TRBD1 (6 bases). Trimming took 6 bases from V and 1 from J, leaving 12 bases between them. From germline, CDR1 is KGHSH and CDR2 LQKENI. The CDR3 covers 14 residues. The CDR3 DNA reads as TGTGCCAGCTCCGAGACAGGAGATAACTATGGCTACACCTTC. Residues: CASSETGDNYGYTF.

The chain links TRBV9 to TRBJ2-1, with D tentatively TRBD2 (6 bases). Trimming cost V 2 bases and J 0 bases, with 12 bases left between them. Looked up from germline, CDR1 is SGDLS and CDR2 is YYNGEE. The CDR3 covers 16 residues. This chain's CDR3 is CASSVRGGVSYNEQFF. The CDR3 DNA reads as TGTGCCAGCAGCGTTCGTGGCGGGGTCTCCTACAATGAGCAGTTCTTC. Using reference TRBV9 and TRBJ2-1 for the parts outside the CDR3, the full variable domain is DSGVTQTPKHLITATGQRVTLRCSPRSGDLSVYWYQQSLDQGLQFLIQYYNGEERAKGNILERFSAQQFPDLHSELNLSSLELGDSALYFCASSVRGGVSYNEQFFGPGTRLTVL.

The chain employs TRBV28 and TRBJ2-7, with 11 bases fitting TRBD1. V shed 5 bases, J shed 1 base, and the junction held 4 bases outside the gene matches. Germline CDR1 and CDR2: MDHEN and SYDVKM. This CDR3 region has 15 residues. This CDR3 reads CASSPGQGASYEQYF. The CDR3 DNA reads TGTGCCAGCAGTCCCGGACAGGGGGCTTCCTACGAGCAGTACTTC.

The rearrangement links TRBV18 to TRBJ1-2; maybe TRBD1 (5 bases). Germline V gives CDR1 KGHSH, CDR2 LQKENI. The V and J ends lost 2 bases and 4 bases respectively, with 14 bases between them. The CDR3 length is 15 residues. The DNA of the CDR3 is TGTGCCAGCTCACCAAGCGAGGGACCGGGCTATGGCTACACCTTC. Its translation: CASSPSEGPGYGYTF.

Comments on this clone: Within the sample, other DNA sequences also encode this same CDR3. The chain joins TRBV15 to TRBJ1-5; 11 bases are shared with TRBD1. The V and J ends lost 2 bases and 3 bases, in that order; junction bases with no gene match: 3. The CDR3 runs 16 residues. CDR1 LNHNV and CDR2 YYDKDF come from the germline V gene (reference sequence). This CDR3 reads CATSRLGQGDNQPQHF. In DNA, the CDR3 is TGTGCCACCAGCAGACTGGGACAGGGGGACAATCAGCCCCAGCATTTT.

Ten or more counts support this clone. The chain uses TRBV10-2 and TRBJ2-7; 9 nucleotides agree with TRBD1. Germline assignment: CDR1 WSHSY and CDR2 SAAADI. The length of the CDR3 is 13 residues. The ends lost 6 bases at V and 5 bases at J; junction bases unmatched: 5. The CDR3, as DNA: TGCGCCAGCAGCACAGGGGGCAGTGACGAGCAGTACTTC. Its translation: CASSTGGSDEQYF.